One and the same sample provided the 20 T cell receptor beta chains below, sequenced in a study of siplizumab effects on memory and regulatory T cells. Data came from immunoSEQ multiplex PCR; TCRdb stores just in-frame clones and leaves some out. The sample lists about 60,000 clones, roughly 83% occurring once. The sample taken for sequencing was memory CD4+ T cells sorted from blood. The receptor set was obtained from a human donor in good health.

The rearrangement uses TRBV27 and TRBJ1-2; D is possibly TRBD1 (5 bases). Germline V gives CDR1 MNHEY, CDR2 SMNVEV (reference sequence). V shed 1 base and J shed 2 bases, with 11 bases lying between them. The CDR3 loop spans 15 amino acids. Written as DNA, the CDR3 is TGTGCCAGCAGTTTATTGCCAGGGCTCAACTATGGCTACACCTTC. Its translation: CASSLLPGLNYGYTF.

The gene calls are TRBV7-3 and TRBJ2-3; D is uncertain. The length of the CDR3 is 15 residues. Trimming stripped 5 bases from V and 1 base from J, with 13 bases between. From germline, CDR1 is SGHTA and CDR2 FQGTGA. DNA for the CDR3: TGTGCCAGCAGCCCAACAACCCGGGGCACAGATACGCAGTATTTT. Translating it yields CASSPTTRGTDTQYF.

This chain uses TRBV9 with TRBJ1-3; unclear D gene. The V gene lost 0 bases and the J gene lost 0 bases, with 10 bases spanning the gap. Germline V gene sequence: CDR1 SGDLS, CDR2 YYNGEE. This CDR3 is 16 amino acids long. The DNA for the CDR3 is TGTGCCAGCAGCGTAGGCGGGTACCACTCTGGAAACACCATATATTTT. Protein: CASSVGGYHSGNTIYF.

Only one count was recorded for this clone. This chain joins TRBV5-1 and TRBJ2-1; no definite D call. Germline lookup yields CDR1 SGHRS and CDR2 YFSETQ. The CDR3 is made up of 11 amino acids. Trimming removed 4 bases from V and 10 bases from J, with 9 bases in between. This chain's CDR3 is CASSLASEQFF. CDR3 bases: TGCGCCAGCAGCCTCGCCAGCGAGCAGTTCTTC.

This chain links TRBV9 with TRBJ2-1; D is unresolved. This CDR3 comprises 13 residues. Germline V gives CDR1 SGDLS, CDR2 YYNGEE. Deletions cut 0 bases from V and 5 bases from J, with 6 bases between. The CDR3 DNA reads TGTGCCAGCAGCGTAGATACCCACAATGAGCAGTTCTTC. Its protein is CASSVDTHNEQFF.

This clone was recorded only once. This chain connects TRBV14 to TRBJ2-2; D gene unclear. This CDR3 has 14 amino acids. Per germline, CDR1 SGHDN and CDR2 FVKESK. Trimming took off 4 bases at V and 5 bases at J, with 11 bases between the two ends. The CDR3: CASSPLGLTGELFF. In DNA form, the CDR3 reads TGTGCCAGCAGCCCGTTGGGCCTGACCGGGGAGCTGTTTTTT.

This chain joins TRBV11-1 and TRBJ2-7, with D perhaps matching TRBD2 (5 bases). This CDR3 contains 15 residues. V gave up 2 bases and J gave up 6 bases, with 17 bases separating them. Germline assignment: CDR1 SGHAT and CDR2 FQDESV (reference sequence). The CDR3 nucleotides are TGTGCCAGCAGCTTATATTGGGGATCGGGGAGCGAGCAGTACTTC. Encoded protein: CASSLYWGSGSEQYF. The whole variable domain, filled in from reference TRBV11-1 and TRBJ2-7, reads EAEVAQSPRYKITEKSQAVAFWCDPISGHATLYWYRQILGQGPELLVQFQDESVVDDSQLPKDRFSAERLKGVDSTLKIQPAELGDSAMYLCASSLYWGSGSEQYFGPGTRLTVT.

The table lists this clone with a few counts. In DNA form, the CDR3 reads TGCGCCAGCAGCTCGGAACACCAATTAAGCGGGAGCTCCTACAATGAGCAGTTCTTC. It encodes CASSSEHQLSGSSYNEQFF. The chain carries TRBV5-1 and TRBJ2-1; 8 positions match TRBD2. Germline V gene lookup returns CDR1 SGHRS and CDR2 YFSETQ. With 3 bases clipped from V and 0 bases from J, the junction kept 14 bases outside the gene matches. This CDR3 comprises 19 residues.

This clone was seen more than once but under ten times. This chain links TRBV5-1 with TRBJ1-1; the D is unclear. The germline V gene encodes CDR1 SGHRS and CDR2 YFSETQ. V dropped 4 bases and J dropped 0 bases, with 7 bases sitting between them. The CDR3 totals 13 residues. The CDR3 here is CASSPGVNTEAFF. In DNA form, the CDR3 reads TGCGCCAGCAGCCCGGGAGTGAACACTGAAGCTTTCTTT.

This chain links TRBV4-2 with TRBJ2-1; maybe TRBD2 (7 bases). V lost 4 bases to trimming and J lost 7 bases, with 20 bases between them. Germline lookup yields CDR1 LGHNA and CDR2 YNFKEQ. The CDR3 spans 16 residues. The CDR3 region is CASSPRAGARENEQFF. The CDR3 nucleotides read TGTGCCAGCAGCCCGAGGGCGGGGGCGAGAGAGAATGAGCAGTTCTTC.

The chain combines TRBV5-6 with TRBJ1-1; D possibly corresponds to TRBD1 (6 bases). CDR1 is SGHDT and CDR2 is YYEEEE in the germline V gene. The CDR3 length is 14 residues. The V end was cut by 2 bases, the J end by 4 bases, with 12 bases between. DNA for the CDR3: TGTGCCAGCAGCTTAACAGGGAGAGGCACTGAAGCTTTCTTT. Encoded protein: CASSLTGRGTEAFF.

This rearrangement joins TRBV9 to TRBJ2-6; D might be TRBD1 (7 bases). V lost 1 base and J lost 12, with 17 bases in between. Germline CDR1 reads SGDLS; CDR2 reads YYNGEE. The CDR3 sequence is 15 residues long. The CDR3 here is CASSVPGGFPLVLTF. In DNA form, the CDR3 reads TGTGCCAGCAGCGTACCAGGGGGGTTCCCACTCGTCCTGACTTTC.

The chain is built from TRBV7-2 and TRBJ2-7; no definite D call. V was trimmed by 4 bases and J by 0 bases, leaving 7 bases between them. The CDR3 sequence is 13 residues long. Germline V CDR1 and CDR2: SGHTA, FQGNSA. The CDR3 coding sequence is TGTGCCAGCAGCTCGAGTCGCTCCTACGAGCAGTACTTC. This codes for CASSSSRSYEQYF.

CDR3 nucleotide sequence: TGTGCGCCCGGCCCCTCTGGAAACACCATATATTTT. Its protein is CAPGPSGNTIYF. The gene calls are TRBV7-9 and TRBJ1-3, with D hard to call. Per germline, CDR1 SEHNR and CDR2 FQNEAQ (reference sequence). The CDR3 runs 12 residues.

As for this clone: The junction shows a germline mismatch at one end, possibly a read error. The genes are TRBV19 and TRBJ2-3; 10 nucleotides align to TRBD1. The CDR3 totals 12 residues. Germline V gene sequence: CDR1 LNHDA, CDR2 SQIVND (reference sequence). The CDR3: CASPPRDRGSDF. The DNA of the CDR3 is TGTGCCAGTCCCCCTCGGGACAGGGGTAGTGATTTT.

V gene TRBV25-1 combines with J gene TRBJ1-6, with 7 bases that match TRBD1. The ends lost 3 bases at V and 9 bases at J; junction bases unmatched: 2. The CDR3 runs 13 residues. Per germline, CDR1 MGHDK and CDR2 SYGVNS. The CDR3 nucleotides are TGTGCCAGCAGTGACAGGGGGTCTTCACCCCTCCACTTT. Its protein is CASSDRGSSPLHF.

The chain employs TRBV9 and TRBJ2-7; maybe TRBD1 (6 bases). The CDR3 length is 14 residues. Germline CDR1 reads SGDLS; CDR2 reads YYNGEE. Trimming removed 2 bases from V and 5 bases from J, with 14 bases in between. CDR3 nucleotide sequence: TGTGCCAGCAGCGTCGGGTACAGGGCGGACGAGCAGTACTTC. This sequence encodes CASSVGYRADEQYF.

The V gene is TRBV5-6, the J gene TRBJ2-1; maybe TRBD1 (6 bases). V was shortened by 3 bases and J by 10 bases, with 8 bases between the two germline ends. This CDR3 region has 11 residues. CDR1 is SGHDT, CDR2 YYEEEE, per germline. This chain's CDR3 is CASSSDREQFF. In DNA, the CDR3 is TGTGCCAGCAGCTCTGACAGGGAGCAGTTCTTC.

The gene calls are TRBV2 and TRBJ1-1, with 7 bases lining up with TRBD1. Germline V CDR1 and CDR2: SNHLY, FYNNEI. The CDR3 has 13 residues. With V trimmed by 10 bases and J by 1 base, 6 bases remained unmatched. Here the CDR3 reads CATQGGWNTEAFF. The CDR3 DNA follows: TGTGCCACCCAGGGGGGGTGGAACACTGAAGCTTTCTTT.

CDR3 DNA sequence: TGTGCCAGCAGTGAAACCGGGACAGTATATGGCTACACCTTC. Protein: CASSETGTVYGYTF. J is TRBJ1-2 and V is TRBV6-1; 7 positions match TRBD1. The CDR3 sequence is 14 residues long. Germline trimming cut 2 bases from V and 5 bases from J; bases unmatched to any gene: 5. Germline V gene sequence: CDR1 MNHNS, CDR2 SASEGT.